These 25 T cell receptor beta chains share one sample of origin, sequenced in a study of control samples from healthy donors and cancer patients. Sequencing used immunoSEQ multiplex PCR; TCRdb keeps in-frame clones, though not all of them. The sample consists of about 160,000 clones, roughly 90% of them appearing once. Sequences were obtained from blood. These receptors came from a woman aged 25 to 39 in good health.

This clone was counted only a few times. The CDR3 DNA reads TGTGCCAGCAGCCAAGTAGCGGGAGGGCCGCATGAGCAGTTCTTC. The encoded protein is CASSQVAGGPHEQFF. The V call is TRBV4-2, the J call TRBJ2-1, with TRBD2 matching over 11 bases. Trimming took 1 base from V and 8 from J; bases not matched to a gene: 4. The CDR3 is 15 residues long. Per the germline V gene, CDR1 is LGHNA and CDR2 is YNFKEQ.

The genes are TRBV28 and TRBJ2-1; 13 bases map to TRBD2. V dropped 7 bases and J dropped 4; count of bases not matched to a gene: 19. The CDR3 length is 20 residues. In germline, CDR1 is MDHEN, CDR2 SYDVKM. The CDR3 DNA is TGTGCCAGCACCCTATCCCGACTAGCGGGAGGTAGGGGGGAATACAATGAGCAGTTCTTC. The encoded protein is CASTLSRLAGGRGEYNEQFF.

The CDR3: CASSLGRTGEYEQYF. As DNA, the CDR3 is TGTGCCAGCAGCTTAGGACGGACAGGGGAGTACGAGCAGTACTTC. The rearrangement joins TRBV7-3 to TRBJ2-7; 9 bases agree with TRBD1. Trimming took 2 bases from V and 4 from J; bases not matched to a gene: 6. The CDR3 is 15 amino acids. Germline-derived CDR1 and CDR2 are SGHTA and FQGTGA.

This sequence joins TRBV30 and TRBJ1-4; D gene ambiguous. V was cut by 2 bases and J by 4 bases, with 17 bases left in between. CDR1 is GTSNPN, CDR2 SVGIG, per germline (reference sequence). The CDR3 is made up of 16 amino acids. DNA of the CDR3: TGTGCCTGGAGTACCAAACCCGGACGCCTTAATGAAAAACTGTTTTTT. It translates to CAWSTKPGRLNEKLFF.

This clone was picked up a small number of times. The chain uses TRBV6-1 and TRBJ2-7; maybe TRBD2 (6 bases). The CDR3 runs 15 residues. The germline CDR1 and CDR2 sequences are MNHNS and SASEGT. The V end was cut by 2 bases, the J end by 4 bases, with 15 bases between. The CDR3 sequence: CASSETSGGVYEQYF. The CDR3 DNA reads TGTGCCAGCAGTGAAACTAGTGGCGGGGTTTACGAGCAGTACTTC.

The rearrangement uses TRBV19 and TRBJ2-7, with TRBD2 matching over 15 bases. The trim removed 8 bases at V and 6 bases at J, leaving 14 bases unmatched. CDR1 is LNHDA, CDR2 SQIVND, per germline (reference sequence). The CDR3 runs to 17 residues. Here the CDR3 DNA reads TGTGCCAGTCGAGAGGTGGAACCGGGACTAGCGGGAGGCGAGCAGTACTTC. It translates to CASREVEPGLAGGEQYF.

The CDR3 DNA reads as TGTGCCAGCAGTTATCCACAGGACGCTAACTATGGCTACACCTTC. It encodes CASSYPQDANYGYTF. The chain links TRBV6-2 or TRBV6-3 to TRBJ1-2, with TRBD1 as a possible D gene (5 bases). The V gene lost 3 bases and the J gene lost 0 bases, with 11 bases spanning the gap. The CDR3 has 15 amino acids. Germline CDR1 is MNHEY and CDR2 is SVGEGT.

The V call is TRBV5-1, the J call TRBJ1-1; TRBD1 might be the D (5 bases). V was clipped by 0 bases and J by 2 bases, with 8 bases between them. The CDR3 has 14 amino acids. The V gene's germline CDR1 is SGHRS and CDR2 YFSETQ. DNA of the CDR3: TGCGCCAGCAGCTTGGCGGGGCCAAACACTGAAGCTTTCTTT. Translation: CASSLAGPNTEAFF.

V gene TRBV3-1 (or the pseudogene TRBV3-2) combines with J gene TRBJ2-7, with D perhaps matching TRBD1 or TRBD2 (6 bases each). Germline assignment: CDR1 LGHDT and CDR2 YNNKEL (reference sequence). Trimming stripped 0 bases from V and 1 base from J, with 19 bases between. The CDR3 is 18 residues long. CDR3 nucleotides: TGTGCCAGCAGCCAAGATAGACCGGGGGCCTCCTCTTCCTACGAGCAGTACTTC. This codes for CASSQDRPGASSSYEQYF.

The sample holds one count of this clone. The V gene is TRBV24-1, the J gene TRBJ1-1, with D perhaps TRBD1 (6 bases). The V gene's germline CDR1 is KGHDR and CDR2 SFDVKD. The CDR3 length is 14 residues. Trimming took off 7 bases at V and 0 bases at J, with 11 bases between the two ends. The CDR3 loop reads CATRRGSMNTEAFF. The CDR3 bases are TGTGCCACCAGGAGGGGGTCTATGAACACTGAAGCTTTCTTT.

The J gene is TRBJ2-7, the V gene TRBV24-1, with TRBD1 identical over 11 bases. CDR1 is KGHDR, CDR2 SFDVKD, per germline. V dropped 3 bases and J dropped 3; count of bases not matched to a gene: 9. CDR3 length equals 17 residues. Written as DNA, the CDR3 is TGTGCCACCAGTGATAGGCTAGGGACAGGGGGAAGCTACGAGCAGTACTTC. Amino acids: CATSDRLGTGGSYEQYF.

This clone was picked up one time. This chain joins TRBV30 and TRBJ1-3; perhaps TRBD1 as D (5 bases). There are 14 residues in the CDR3. Germline values: CDR1 GTSNPN, CDR2 SVGIG (reference sequence). The V end was cut by 3 bases, the J end by 4 bases, with 13 bases between. The CDR3: CAWSDAGLGNTIYF. DNA of the CDR3: TGTGCCTGGAGCGATGCAGGGCTCGGAAACACCATATATTTT.

The chain employs TRBV7-9 and TRBJ1-2; tentative D call: TRBD1 (6 bases). The V gene's germline CDR1 is SEHNR and CDR2 FQNEAQ (reference sequence). The CDR3 totals 13 residues. Trimming shortened V by 5 bases and J by 8 bases, and 15 bases separated the two germline ends. The DNA of the CDR3 is TGTGCCAGCAGCACCTACAGGGTTCCCGGCTACACCTTC. Amino acid sequence: CASSTYRVPGYTF.

The chain carries TRBV10-3 and TRBJ2-5; 7 nucleotides line up with TRBD1. The germline gives CDR1 ENHRY, CDR2 SYGVKD. V trimming: 10 bases; J trimming: 4 bases; junction bases outside the gene matches: 12. This CDR3 comprises 14 residues. The CDR3 coding sequence is TGTGCCACAACCGCCGGGGCAGGGGGAGAGACCCAGTACTTC. Its protein is CATTAGAGGETQYF.

This clone was observed a single time. The genes are TRBV11-3 and TRBJ2-2; perhaps D is TRBD1 or TRBD2 (6 bases each). V gave up 5 bases and J gave up 7 bases, with 17 bases separating them. CDR1 and CDR2 from the germline V gene are SGHNT and YENEEA. The CDR3 length is 15 residues. CDR3 loop: CASSAVGGFGGELFF. In DNA form, the CDR3 reads TGTGCCAGCAGCGCGGTGGGGGGCTTTGGCGGGGAGCTGTTTTTT.

V gene TRBV2 combines with J gene TRBJ2-7; 7 bases are shared with TRBD1. J gave up 1 base and V 8 bases, and 17 bases lay outside the gene matches. The CDR3 covers 17 residues. The V gene's germline CDR1 is SNHLY and CDR2 FYNNEI. CDR3 loop: CASGSRWTGLGSYEQYF. For the CDR3, the DNA is TGTGCCAGCGGGTCCCGCTGGACAGGCCTTGGATCCTACGAGCAGTACTTC.

The CDR3: CASSESMEKSEQYF. The CDR3 DNA sequence: TGTGCCAGCAGTGAATCAATGGAGAAGTCCGAGCAGTACTTC. J is TRBJ2-7 and V is TRBV6-1, with D unclear. Trimming shortened V by 2 bases and J by 6 bases, and 14 bases separated the two germline ends. The CDR3 contains 14 residues. CDR1 and CDR2 from the germline V gene are MNHNS and SASEGT.

V and J are TRBV29-1 and TRBJ2-3, with 9 bases matching TRBD1. V gave up 1 base and J gave up 4 bases; unmatched junction bases: 3. From germline, CDR1 is SQVTM and CDR2 ANQGSEA. The length of the CDR3 is 14 residues. This chain's CDR3 is CSVEAQGAADTQYF. The CDR3 DNA reads as TGCAGCGTTGAAGCACAGGGGGCAGCAGATACGCAGTATTTT.

This chain joins TRBV10-3 and TRBJ2-7, with TRBD1 matching over 8 bases. V gave up 2 bases and J gave up 12 bases; unmatched junction bases: 9. The germline V gene encodes CDR1 ENHRY and CDR2 SYGVKD. CDR3 length: 13 residues. Written as DNA, the CDR3 is TGTGCCATCAGTGAGCCATACAACGGGACAGGGTACTTC. Its protein product is CAISEPYNGTGYF.

Worth noting for this clone: This specimen includes other DNA sequences encoding the same CDR3. This rearrangement joins TRBV12-3 or TRBV12-4 to TRBJ2-3; D is unclear. The length of the CDR3 is 13 residues. Trimming pared 2 bases from V and 2 bases from J, leaving 5 bases between. The CDR3 is CASSLSATDTQYF. CDR3 coding DNA: TGTGCCAGCAGTTTATCCGCCACAGATACGCAGTATTTT.

This clone was seen only once. The chain combines TRBV7-9 with TRBJ1-1, with 7 bases that match TRBD1. Germline CDR1 reads SEHNR; CDR2 reads FQNEAQ (reference sequence). Trimming removed 7 bases from V and 5 bases from J; junction bases left unmatched: 10. CDR3 length equals 14 residues. CDR3 loop: CASNSGGLRTEAFF. CDR3 in DNA: TGTGCCAGCAACTCAGGGGGTTTGAGGACTGAAGCTTTCTTT.

The chain uses TRBV3-1 (or the pseudogene TRBV3-2) and TRBJ2-3, with 9 nucleotides matching TRBD2. V trimming: 1 base; J trimming: 5 bases; junction bases outside the gene matches: 19. Germline CDR1 reads LGHDT; CDR2 reads YNNKEL (reference sequence). The CDR3 loop spans 20 amino acids. CDR3 sequence (DNA): TGTGCCAGCAGCCAAGTCCCCTCAATAGCGGGAGTATTCCGTGTAGATACGCAGTATTTT. The encoded protein is CASSQVPSIAGVFRVDTQYF.

The chain combines TRBV9 with TRBJ2-5; D gene unclear. Germline V gene lookup returns CDR1 SGDLS and CDR2 YYNGEE. The CDR3 length is 15 residues. V was cut by 4 bases and J by 1 base, with 14 bases left in between. CDR3 DNA: TGTGCCAGCAGCCCACGTGGACGCCTCCAAGAGACCCAGTACTTC. It encodes CASSPRGRLQETQYF.

This clone was observed once. The CDR3 sequence: CASSDQTGGGTDTQYF. In DNA, the CDR3 is TGTGCCAGCAGTGACCAGACAGGGGGCGGCACAGATACGCAGTATTTT. The V and J genes are TRBV6-4 and TRBJ2-3, with 10 bases that match TRBD1. CDR1 is MRHNA, CDR2 SNTAGT, per germline. This CDR3 has 16 amino acids. The V and J ends lost 2 bases and 1 base, in that order; junction bases with no gene match: 3.

The chain is built from TRBV5-1 and TRBJ2-2; TRBD1 might be the D (6 bases). The CDR3 loop spans 17 amino acids. Trimming took 6 bases from V and 0 from J, leaving 18 bases between them. Germline V CDR1 and CDR2: SGHRS, YFSETQ. In DNA, the CDR3 is TGCGCCAGCATGGCCGAGACAGGACACCCGAACACCGGGGAGCTGTTTTTT. Its protein is CASMAETGHPNTGELFF.